This entry is about one T cell receptor beta chain. Its antigen is still unknown. Assaying covered 100,000 or so TCR templates per sample. Produced via immunoSEQ multiplex PCR; TCRdb's table is partial and in-frame only. The sample yields over 60,000 clones, 91% seen once. These data originate in a study of siplizumab effects on memory and regulatory T cells. General study results and limits: Naive T cells were seemingly more diverse than memory cells, and major contributions to the alloresponse seemed to be made by them. Unstimulated subsets contained matches for only a minor fraction of alloreactive clones.

Trimming shortened V by 4 bases and J by 3 bases, and 15 bases separated the two germline ends. CDR3 length equals 15 residues. The germline gives CDR1 MGHRA, CDR2 YSYEKL. The chain links TRBV4-1 to TRBJ1-1; D is ambiguous. Sequenced sample: CD8+ T cells sorted from blood. This receptor was obtained from a human donor in good health. The CDR3 DNA reads as TGCGCCAGCAGCCTGTGGTTTAAGGGTGACACTGAAGCTTTCTTT. This codes for CASSLWFKGDTEAFF.